This record concerns one T cell receptor (beta chain) sequence. Its antigen is as yet unknown. This sample is part of a study of shared clonotypes between healthy human individuals. About the research overall: Plates per donor: three CD4 naive, three CD4 memory, two CD8 naive, one CD8 memory.

Points from the study as a whole: Non-shared clonotypes showed lower generation probabilities than clonotypes common to all four donors. Across subsets, estimated richness was generally greater for naive than for memory populations.

CD4+ cell separation produced CD45RA+ naive and CD45RA-negative memory subsets. The protocol was immunoSEQ multiplex PCR, while the TCRdb copy is restricted to in-frame clones and leaves out a portion. This table holds approximately 1.4 million clones, nearly 99% found once. After removal of 3 bases from V and 5 bases from J, the junction contained 8 bases not matched to a gene. The CDR3 sequence is 15 residues long. The germline gives CDR1 WSHSY, CDR2 SAAADI. Sequenced sample: naive CD4+ T cells sorted from blood. Subset noted: CD45RA+ positively selected. This chain links TRBV10-2 with TRBJ2-7, with TRBD2 matching 9 bases. This clonotype was sampled from a man aged 30 to 39 in good health. Here the CDR3 DNA reads TGCGCCAGCAGTGAAGCCGGGACTAGCATGGACGAGCAGTACTTC. As protein: CASSEAGTSMDEQYF.